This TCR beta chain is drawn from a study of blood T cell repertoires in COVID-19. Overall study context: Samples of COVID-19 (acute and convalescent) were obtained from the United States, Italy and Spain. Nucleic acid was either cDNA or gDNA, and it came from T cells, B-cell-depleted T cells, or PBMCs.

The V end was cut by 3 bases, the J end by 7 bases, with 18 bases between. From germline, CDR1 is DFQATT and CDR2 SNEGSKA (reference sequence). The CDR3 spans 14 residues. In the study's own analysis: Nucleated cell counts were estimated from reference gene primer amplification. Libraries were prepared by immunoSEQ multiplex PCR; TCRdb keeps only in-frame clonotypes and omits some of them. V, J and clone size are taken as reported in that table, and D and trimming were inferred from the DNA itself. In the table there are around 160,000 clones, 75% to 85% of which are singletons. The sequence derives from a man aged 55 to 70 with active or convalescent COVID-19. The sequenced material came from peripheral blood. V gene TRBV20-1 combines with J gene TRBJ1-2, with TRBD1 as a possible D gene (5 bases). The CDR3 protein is CSASLGQGSSGYTF. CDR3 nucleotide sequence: TGCAGTGCTAGTTTGGGGCAGGGATCCTCTGGCTACACCTTC.